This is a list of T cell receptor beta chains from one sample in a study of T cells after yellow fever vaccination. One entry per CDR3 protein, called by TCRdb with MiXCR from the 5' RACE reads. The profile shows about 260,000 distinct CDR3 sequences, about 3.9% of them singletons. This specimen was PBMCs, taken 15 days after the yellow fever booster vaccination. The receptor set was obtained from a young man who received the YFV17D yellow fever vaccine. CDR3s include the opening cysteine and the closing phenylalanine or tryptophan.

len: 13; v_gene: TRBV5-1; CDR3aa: CASSWGWNTEAFF
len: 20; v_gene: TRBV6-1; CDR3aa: CASSDAGLGVQGAIVETQYF
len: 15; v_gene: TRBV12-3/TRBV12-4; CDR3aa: CASRRLAGGGNEQFF
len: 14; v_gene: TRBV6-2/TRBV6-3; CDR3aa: CASSSRDRADEQYF
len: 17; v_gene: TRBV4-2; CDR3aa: CASSQEGWGQSSYEQYF
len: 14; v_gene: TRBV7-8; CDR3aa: CASSPWGGANGYTF
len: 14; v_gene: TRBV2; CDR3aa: CASSGQPGTGELFF
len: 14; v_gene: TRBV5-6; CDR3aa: CASSSYDRENEQFF
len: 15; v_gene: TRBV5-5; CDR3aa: CASSFSFAGADTQYF
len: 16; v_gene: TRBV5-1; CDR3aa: CASSLGPDRVKNEQYF
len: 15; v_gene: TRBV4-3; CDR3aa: CASSQDVAGDSPLHF
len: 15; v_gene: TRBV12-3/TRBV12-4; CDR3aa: CASSAVPGHTDTQYF
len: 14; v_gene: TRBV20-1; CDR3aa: CSARPSEGKDTQYF
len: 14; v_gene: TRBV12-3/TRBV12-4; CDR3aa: CASSLSALGGEQFF
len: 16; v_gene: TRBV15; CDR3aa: CATSREWARNTGELFF
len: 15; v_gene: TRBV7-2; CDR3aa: CASSFRDRSTDTQYF
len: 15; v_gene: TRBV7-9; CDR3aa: CASSGLAGVPNEQFF
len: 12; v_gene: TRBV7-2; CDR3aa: CAVASGTDTQYF
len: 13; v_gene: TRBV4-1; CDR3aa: CASSQAVHPKAFF
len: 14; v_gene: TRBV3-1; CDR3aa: CASSLFSTNTEAFF
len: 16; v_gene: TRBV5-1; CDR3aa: CASSLADFLITDTQYF
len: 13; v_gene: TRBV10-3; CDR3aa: CAISESKVHEQFF
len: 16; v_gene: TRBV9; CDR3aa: CASSVAPQDRAYGYTF
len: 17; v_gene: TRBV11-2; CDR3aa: CASSLGPSSGEIHEQYF
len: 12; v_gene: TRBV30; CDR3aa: CAWSLDNYEQYF
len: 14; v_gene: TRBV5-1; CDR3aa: CASRTGRVDEKLFF
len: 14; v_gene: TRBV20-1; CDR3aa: CSARGTSGADTQYF
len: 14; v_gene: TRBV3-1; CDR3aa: CASSLTPSSYEQYF
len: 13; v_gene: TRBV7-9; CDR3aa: CASTRVGNTEAFF
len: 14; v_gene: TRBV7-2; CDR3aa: CASSLKQGAYEQYF
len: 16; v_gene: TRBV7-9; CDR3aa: CASSQGQGLSNYGYTF
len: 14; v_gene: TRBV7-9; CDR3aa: CASSPTGLNTEAFF
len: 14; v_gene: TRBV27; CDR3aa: CASSLSGATYEQYF
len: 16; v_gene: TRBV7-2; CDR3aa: CASSWKRGGISDTQYF
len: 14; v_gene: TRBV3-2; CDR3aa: CASSPPRVDYGYTF
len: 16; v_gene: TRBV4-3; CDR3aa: CASSQDQLAPTDTQYF
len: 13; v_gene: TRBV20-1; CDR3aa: CSARELRGPWQYF
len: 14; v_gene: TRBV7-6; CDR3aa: CASSFRSTNEKLFF
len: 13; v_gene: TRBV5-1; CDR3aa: CASSLEVGIGAFF
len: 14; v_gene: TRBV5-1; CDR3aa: CASSLEGRGTQAFF
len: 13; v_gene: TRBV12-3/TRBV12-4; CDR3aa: CATRQGAGETQYF
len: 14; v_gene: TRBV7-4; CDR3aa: CASSHRGLNEKLFF
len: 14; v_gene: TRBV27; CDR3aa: CASSRTLAKNIQYF
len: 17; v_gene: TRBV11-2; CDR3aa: CASSTERGRLAKNIQYF
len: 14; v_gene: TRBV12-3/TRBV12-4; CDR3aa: CASSLSGFGYGYTF
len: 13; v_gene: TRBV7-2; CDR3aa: CASSSREADTQYF
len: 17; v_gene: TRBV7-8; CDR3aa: CASSIFQGGFAGNTIYF